Listed here are 6 T cell receptor beta chains from one sample, sequenced in a study of cytomegalovirus exposure and HLA in healthy donors. Use of 60 Vbeta and 13 Jbeta primers characterized the PCR. The method was immunoSEQ multiplex PCR; TCRdb's version includes in-frame clones alone and lacks a portion of them. The table lists over 75,000 clones. Sequences were obtained from PBMCs. The receptors come from a girl between 5 and 17 years old in good health and CMV-seropositive.

The CDR3 DNA follows: TGCGCCAGCAGCCCGGAATTGGGACAGCTTAGCAATCAGCCCCAGCATTTT. Translating it yields CASSPELGQLSNQPQHF. The genes are TRBV4-3 and TRBJ1-5; TRBD1 matches at 7 bases. Per germline, CDR1 LGHNA and CDR2 YSLEER. This CDR3 has 17 residues. The junction had 9 bases not matched to a gene; V was cut back by 4 bases and J by 0 bases.

V gene TRBV13 combines with J gene TRBJ2-7; D unresolved. The germline V gene has CDR1 PRHDT and CDR2 FYEKMQ (reference sequence). The CDR3 covers 14 residues. The V and J ends lost 3 bases and 3 bases respectively, with 12 bases between them. This chain's CDR3 is CASSFRSRDYEQYF. The CDR3 bases are TGTGCCAGCAGCTTCCGGTCGAGAGACTACGAGCAGTACTTC.

The chain couples TRBV11-2 to TRBJ2-7, with TRBD2 identical over 7 bases. The J segment lost 3 bases and the V segment lost 1 base, leaving 3 bases of the junction unmatched. The length of the CDR3 is 14 residues. The germline V gene encodes CDR1 SGHAT and CDR2 FQNNGV. The CDR3 nucleotides read TGTGCCAGCAGCTTAGTGGGGGGGGGCTACGAGCAGTACTTC. Translated: CASSLVGGGYEQYF.

Regarding this clone: A junction end diverges from the germline sequence, so it may reflect a read error. This chain uses TRBV29-1 with TRBJ2-1; 9 bases are shared with TRBD2. The CDR3 runs 17 residues. From germline, CDR1 is SQVTM and CDR2 ANQGSEA. The chain's CDR3 is CSVIPYLTSGPDNGQFF. CDR3 nucleotide sequence: TGCAGCGTGATCCCCTATTTAACTAGCGGGCCAGACAATGGGCAGTTCTTC.

The gene calls are TRBV6-6 and TRBJ2-7, with 9 bases aligning to TRBD1. Germline CDR1 is MNHNY and CDR2 is SVGAGI (reference sequence). V was pared by 6 bases and J by 6 bases, with 9 bases of the junction left unmatched. This CDR3 contains 14 residues. The chain's CDR3 is CASSMDRGNFEQYV. The DNA of the CDR3 is TGTGCCAGCAGCATGGACAGGGGAAACTTCGAGCAGTACGTC.

The rearrangement uses TRBV6-6 and TRBJ1-1; D remains ambiguous. CDR1 MNHNY and CDR2 SVGAGI come from the germline V gene (reference sequence). The V gene lost 0 bases and the J gene lost 5 bases, with 13 bases spanning the gap. CDR3 length: 15 amino acids. The CDR3 DNA sequence: TGTGCCAGCAGTTACTCGGCAACAGATGGGACTGAAGCTTTCTTT. Translating it yields CASSYSATDGTEAFF.